This T cell receptor (beta chain) was found in a study of response to subunit inactivated influenza vaccine. TCRdb fed the RT-PCR reads into MiXCR, producing one record per CDR3 protein. The sample contains some 500,000 distinct CDR3 sequences, approximately 15% of which appear only once. Overall study findings and caveats: Researchers suggested that each seasonal influenza vaccination recruits few new T cells.

As for this clonotype: Antigen: not known.

Trimming left V 3 bases short and J 2 bases short, with 7 bases between. The CDR3 spans 13 residues. Germline V gives CDR1 SEHNR, CDR2 FQNEAQ (reference sequence). The clonotype comes from a man aged 50-75 years who received an inactivated influenza vaccine. The chain uses TRBV7-9 and TRBJ2-5; D may be TRBD2 (5 bases). This specimen was CD4+ T cells sorted from PBMCs, taken around 2 years after vaccination. CDR3 coding DNA: TGTGCCAGCAGCTTGAGGGATCAAGAGACCCAGTACTTC. It translates to CASSLRDQETQYF.